Included here is one T cell receptor (beta chain) sequence, with context. The data originate from a study of blood T cell repertoires in COVID-19. Across the whole study: The samples span acute and convalescent COVID-19 from the United States, Italy and Spain. T cells, B-cell-depleted T cells, or PBMCs provided the cDNA or gDNA that served as material.

Original handling: How many nucleated cells were present was estimated from reference gene primer amplification. This table comes from immunoSEQ multiplex PCR, and its TCRdb copy is limited to in-frame clones, with some not included. The V and J calls and clone size were taken over from that table, and D and trimming were inferred from the DNA. The sample consists of over 200,000 clones, roughly 88% of them appearing once. The length of the CDR3 is 15 residues. The V end lost 2 bases, the J end lost 3 bases, and 14 bases lay between the germline ends. Germline loops: CDR1 KGHSH, CDR2 LQKENI. The sequencing input was peripheral blood. This TCR derives from a man younger than 45 who had recovered from COVID-19. The genes are TRBV18 and TRBJ2-7; D is possibly TRBD1 (6 bases). CDR3 bases: TGTGCCAGCTCACCAGTAATGGACAGCCGCTACGAGCAGTACTTC. Protein: CASSPVMDSRYEQYF.